The clone carrying this T cell receptor (beta chain) appeared a few times. The sample belongs to a study of blood T cell repertoires in COVID-19. Overall study: T cells, B-cell-depleted T cells, or PBMCs supplied cDNA or gDNA.

Profiling relied on immunoSEQ multiplex PCR, and the TCRdb table lists in-frame clones only, not all of them. The table shows 150,000 or so clones, with about 89% occurring only once. The CDR3 runs 13 residues. V lost 2 bases and J 5 bases, leaving 7 bases between the germline ends. Germline CDR1 MNHEY, CDR2 SVGAGI. The genes are TRBV6-5 and TRBJ2-1; maybe TRBD2 (6 bases). Sequenced input: peripheral blood. This sequence was found in a man aged 55 to 69 with COVID-19, enrolled during active disease. The DNA for the CDR3 is TGTGCCAGCAGTTACGGCGGGAACAATGAGCAGTTCTTC. Translation: CASSYGGNNEQFF.